The 26 T cell receptor beta chains presented below share a single source sample, sequenced in a study of identifying expanded T cells in peripheral blood. Profiling relied on immunoSEQ multiplex PCR, and the TCRdb table lists in-frame clones only, not all of them. The sample contains approximately 100,000 clones, 70% to 90% of which appear only once. The sequenced sample consisted of blood. The receptor set was obtained from a person between 18 and 75 years old in good health.

The rearrangement joins TRBV6-1 to TRBJ1-6; TRBD1 matches 7 bases. With V trimmed by 2 bases and J by 10 bases, 8 bases remained unmatched. Per the germline V gene, CDR1 is MNHNS and CDR2 is SASEGT. CDR3 length: 15 amino acids. CDR3 in amino acids: CASSEFTGVSSPLHF. CDR3 in DNA: TGTGCCAGCAGTGAATTCACAGGGGTAAGCTCACCCCTCCACTTT.

This sequence joins TRBV27 and TRBJ2-2; D is perhaps TRBD1 (6 bases). CDR3 length: 14 residues. V was cut by 6 bases and J by 6 bases, with 14 bases left in between. Germline lookup yields CDR1 MNHEY and CDR2 SMNVEV (reference sequence). The CDR3 loop reads CASRALNRAGELFF. Here the CDR3 DNA reads TGTGCCAGCAGGGCTCTCAACAGGGCCGGGGAGCTGTTTTTT.

The chain couples TRBV19 to TRBJ1-2; 7 bases align to TRBD1. With V trimmed by 5 bases and J by 2 bases, 5 bases remained unmatched. Looked up from germline, CDR1 is LNHDA and CDR2 is SQIVND (reference sequence). CDR3 length: 14 amino acids. The DNA of the CDR3 is TGTGCCAGTAGTTTACCGGGACAGAACTATGGCTACACCTTC. Its translation: CASSLPGQNYGYTF.

This clone has just one count. The CDR3 DNA reads TGCGCCAGCAGCTTGGGACAGGGAGGCGATGGCTACACCTTC. As protein: CASSLGQGGDGYTF. V usage is TRBV5-1 and J usage is TRBJ1-2; 7 nucleotides align to TRBD1. J lost 6 bases, V lost 0 bases, and 5 bases had no gene match. Germline loops: CDR1 SGHRS, CDR2 YFSETQ. The CDR3 has 14 residues.

The V and J genes are TRBV28 and TRBJ1-4; D not certain. The CDR3 runs 14 residues. V lost 3 bases, J lost 0 bases, and 5 bases lay in between. CDR1 and CDR2 from the germline V gene are MDHEN and SYDVKM. Written as DNA, the CDR3 is TGTGCCAGCAGTTTGTCAGCAACTAATGAAAAACTGTTTTTT. Protein: CASSLSATNEKLFF.

In DNA, the CDR3 is TGCGCCAGCAGCCAAGATGGACAGGGTCGGGAGCAGTACTTC. Its protein is CASSQDGQGREQYF. The rearrangement joins TRBV4-3 to TRBJ2-7; TRBD1 matches at 8 bases. J gave up 7 bases and V 0 bases, and 5 bases lay outside the gene matches. Germline V gives CDR1 LGHNA, CDR2 YSLEER. This CDR3 has 14 amino acids.

This chain connects TRBV6-5 to TRBJ2-2; D unclear. The germline V gene has CDR1 MNHEY and CDR2 SVGAGI. The CDR3 extends over 15 amino acids. V was pared by 0 bases and J by 1 base, with 6 bases between. The CDR3 DNA reads TGTGCCAGCAGTTACTCCGCGGAGAACACCGGGGAGCTGTTTTTT. This sequence encodes CASSYSAENTGELFF.

The chain links TRBV28 to TRBJ2-7, with 11 bases matching TRBD1. CDR3 length: 18 residues. V lost 6 bases and J lost 3; bases outside the gene matches: 16. CDR1 is MDHEN and CDR2 is SYDVKM in the germline V gene. The CDR3: CASRKDRGRILLSYEQYF. CDR3 DNA sequence: TGTGCCAGCAGAAAGGACAGGGGGCGCATCCTACTGAGCTACGAGCAGTACTTC.

This sequence joins TRBV9 and TRBJ1-6; the match to TRBD1 covers 8 bases. The CDR3 is 15 residues long. The V gene end was trimmed by 0 bases and the J gene end by 8 bases; junction bases not matched to a gene: 4. The germline gives CDR1 SGDLS, CDR2 YYNGEE. The CDR3 reads CASSVGTGSHSPLHF. The CDR3, as DNA: TGTGCCAGCAGCGTAGGGACAGGGTCCCATTCACCCCTCCACTTT.

The chain has TRBV5-4 and TRBJ1-2, with D uncertain. This CDR3 comprises 14 residues. Germline V gives CDR1 SGHNT, CDR2 YYREEE (reference sequence). V lost 0 bases and J lost 7, with 13 bases in between. This chain's CDR3 is CASSLGSMGGGYTF. CDR3 sequence (DNA): TGTGCCAGCAGCTTGGGTAGTATGGGCGGTGGCTACACCTTC.

This chain connects TRBV14 to TRBJ2-1; perhaps TRBD1 as D (5 bases). Trimming removed 4 bases from V and 1 base from J, with 8 bases in between. Per germline, CDR1 SGHDN and CDR2 FVKESK. The CDR3 covers 14 residues. DNA for the CDR3: TGTGCCAGCAGCCGGACAAGTTCCTACAATGAGCAGTTCTTC. Encoded protein: CASSRTSSYNEQFF.

This CDR3 reads CASSEWHGETQYF. CDR3 coding DNA: TGTGCCAGCAGTGAATGGCATGGAGAGACCCAGTACTTC. The gene calls are TRBV6-1 and TRBJ2-5; D remains unclear. The CDR3 totals 13 residues. Germline CDR1 reads MNHNS; CDR2 reads SASEGT. V was clipped by 2 bases and J by 4 bases, with 8 bases between them.

Only one count was recorded for this clone. The rearrangement links TRBV6-1 to TRBJ2-1, with D uncertain. CDR1 is MNHNS and CDR2 is SASEGT in the germline V gene. V was clipped by 1 base and J by 5 bases, with 6 bases between them. The CDR3 consists of 13 residues. In DNA form, the CDR3 reads TGTGCCAGCAGTGAAGGACAAGACAATGAGCAGTTCTTC. Translated: CASSEGQDNEQFF.

The table lists this clone with a count of one. This chain links TRBV7-2 with TRBJ2-3, with 11 positions matching TRBD2. With V trimmed by 5 bases and J by 5 bases, 9 bases remained unmatched. This CDR3 has 16 residues. Germline V CDR1 and CDR2: SGHTA, FQGNSA. The CDR3 spells CASSLGTSGDIDTQYF. The CDR3 DNA is TGTGCCAGCAGCCTTGGGACTAGCGGAGATATAGATACGCAGTATTTT.

This sequence joins TRBV5-4 and TRBJ2-1, with TRBD1 matching over 11 bases. Germline values: CDR1 SGHNT, CDR2 YYREEE (reference sequence). The CDR3 is 19 amino acids. With V trimmed by 3 bases and J by 2 bases, 13 bases remained unmatched. The CDR3 here is CASSSGQGAWMDPYNEQFF. The CDR3 DNA reads TGTGCCAGCAGCTCTGGACAGGGGGCGTGGATGGACCCCTACAATGAGCAGTTCTTC.

This clone was seen just once. J is TRBJ1-1 and V is TRBV18, with D unclear. Germline-derived CDR1 and CDR2 are KGHSH and LQKENI. The CDR3 covers 15 residues. V dropped 4 bases and J dropped 7 bases, with 19 bases sitting between them. Here the CDR3 reads CASSRTGPQSNEAFF. The CDR3 DNA sequence: TGTGCCAGCTCACGGACCGGGCCTCAAAGCAATGAAGCTTTCTTT.

The J gene is TRBJ2-1, the V gene TRBV5-4, with 7 bases lining up with TRBD2. Germline lookup yields CDR1 SGHNT and CDR2 YYREEE (reference sequence). The CDR3 runs to 17 residues. V was pared by 4 bases and J by 6 bases, with 16 bases of the junction left unmatched. The CDR3 protein is CASSVFSGSGQINEQFF. In DNA form, the CDR3 reads TGTGCCAGCAGCGTTTTTAGCGGGTCCGGGCAAATCAATGAGCAGTTCTTC. Filled out from reference TRBV5-4 and TRBJ2-1, the complete variable domain reads ETGVTQSPTHLIKTRGQQVTLRCSSQSGHNTVSWYQQALGQGPQFIFQYYREEENGRGNFPPRFSGLQFPNYSSELNVNALELDDSALYLCASSVFSGSGQINEQFFGPGTRLTVL.

This clone was picked up a small number of times. V gene TRBV7-9 combines with J gene TRBJ1-5, with 7 nucleotides matching TRBD1. The CDR3 is 14 residues long. Trimming at V came to 5 bases and at J to 0 bases, leaving 1 base not matched to a gene. CDR1 is SEHNR, CDR2 FQNEAQ, per germline (reference sequence). The CDR3 region is CASSGDSSNQPQHF. CDR3 in DNA: TGTGCCAGCAGCGGGGACAGTAGCAATCAGCCCCAGCATTTT. Together with reference TRBV7-9 and TRBJ1-5, the CDR3 gives the full variable domain: DTGVSQNPRHKITKRGQNVTFRCDPISEHNRLYWYRQTLGQGPEFLTYFQNEAQLEKSRLLSDRFSAERPKGSFSTLEIQRTEQGDSAMYLCASSGDSSNQPQHFGDGTRLSIL.

The rearrangement joins TRBV7-2 to TRBJ2-3; 11 positions match TRBD2. Germline V gene lookup returns CDR1 SGHTA and CDR2 FQGNSA. V lost 1 base and J lost 8; bases outside the gene matches: 11. This CDR3 has 17 residues. The CDR3 protein is CASSLEWGSGRASTQYF. DNA of the CDR3: TGTGCCAGCAGCTTAGAATGGGGTAGCGGGAGGGCGAGTACGCAGTATTTT.

In DNA form, the CDR3 reads TGTGCCAGCAGCTTAGGTGCGGGAGGGACCTACGAGCAGTACTTC. Its protein is CASSLGAGGTYEQYF. The chain links TRBV7-2 to TRBJ2-5; 9 bases agree with TRBD2. The DNA end favors TRBJ2-7, so the J call may be wrong. This CDR3 contains 15 residues. Looked up from germline, CDR1 is SGHTA and CDR2 is FQGNSA.

The chain recombines TRBV21-1 with TRBJ2-1; TRBD2, the D gene given by the table, was not confirmed from the DNA. TRBV21-1 is a known pseudogene. The CDR3 has 19 amino acids. CDR3 loop: CAAGQPKFTRLAGVNEQFF. The CDR3 DNA sequence: TGTGCCGCCGGACAGCCGAAGTTCACCCGGTTAGCGGGAGTCAATGAGCAGTTCTTC.

The table lists this clone with a few counts. The V gene is TRBV27, the J gene TRBJ1-6, with D perhaps TRBD1 (5 bases). Trimming cost V 0 bases and J 14 bases, with 20 bases left between them. The CDR3 totals 16 residues. The germline V gene encodes CDR1 MNHEY and CDR2 SMNVEV (reference sequence). The chain's CDR3 is CASSLSGTPNRGALHF. CDR3 nucleotides: TGTGCCAGCAGTTTATCGGGCACACCAAACAGAGGGGCCCTCCACTTT.

This clone came up once. The genes are TRBV4-3 and TRBJ2-1; TRBD1 agrees at 7 bases. The CDR3 spans 15 residues. The V and J ends lost 0 bases and 4 bases, in that order; junction bases with no gene match: 3. The germline V gene has CDR1 LGHNA and CDR2 YSLEER. CDR3 sequence reads: CASSQDVQGYNEQFF. The CDR3 DNA reads as TGCGCCAGCAGCCAAGATGTACAGGGGTACAATGAGCAGTTCTTC.

The chain carries TRBV21-1 and TRBJ1-5; the table's D call of TRBD1 was not tested on the DNA. TRBV21-1 is a recognized pseudogene. The CDR3 length is 18 residues. In DNA form, the CDR3 reads TGTGCCAGCAGCAAAGGCAGGGGGTATGTGGGGAGCAATCAGCCCCAGCATTTT. This gives the protein CASSKGRGYVGSNQPQHF.

The chain joins TRBV4-1 to TRBJ2-1; tentative D call: TRBD2 (5 bases). The V gene's germline CDR1 is MGHRA and CDR2 YSYEKL. This CDR3 spans 15 amino acids. V was shortened by 1 base and J by 6 bases, with 13 bases between the two germline ends. The CDR3 is CASSQVVTGINEQFF. The CDR3 region has the DNA TGCGCCAGCAGCCAAGTGGTTACGGGAATCAATGAGCAGTTCTTC.

V usage is TRBV5-1 and J usage is TRBJ1-2; 8 nucleotides match TRBD1. The CDR3 consists of 18 residues. The V gene end was trimmed by 2 bases and the J gene end by 1 base; junction bases not matched to a gene: 13. From germline, CDR1 is SGHRS and CDR2 YFSETQ. The CDR3 loop reads CASSFYHHQGAFNYGYTF. The CDR3 nucleotides read TGCGCCAGCAGCTTTTACCATCACCAGGGGGCTTTTAACTATGGCTACACCTTC.